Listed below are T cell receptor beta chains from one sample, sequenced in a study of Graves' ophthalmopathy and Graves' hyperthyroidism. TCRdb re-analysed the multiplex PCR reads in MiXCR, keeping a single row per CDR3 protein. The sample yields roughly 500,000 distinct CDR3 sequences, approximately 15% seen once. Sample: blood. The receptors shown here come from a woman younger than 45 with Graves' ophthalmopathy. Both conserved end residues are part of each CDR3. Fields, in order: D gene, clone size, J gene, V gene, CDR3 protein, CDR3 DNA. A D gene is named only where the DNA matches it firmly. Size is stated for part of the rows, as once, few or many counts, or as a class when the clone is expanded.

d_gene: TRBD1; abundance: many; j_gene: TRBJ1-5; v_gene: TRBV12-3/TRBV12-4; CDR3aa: CASSLTGGMKPQHF; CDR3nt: TGTGCCAGCAGTCTGACAGGGGGGATGAAGCCCCAGCATTTT
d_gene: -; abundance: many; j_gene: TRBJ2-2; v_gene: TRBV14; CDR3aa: CASSHLQTNTGELFF; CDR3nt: TGTGCCAGCAGCCATCTACAGACAAACACCGGGGAGCTGTTTTTT
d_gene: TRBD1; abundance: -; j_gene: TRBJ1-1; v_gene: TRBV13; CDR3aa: CAGRGDREDSRTEAFF; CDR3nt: TGTGCCGGCAGGGGGGACAGGGAGGATTCAAGAACTGAAGCTTTCTTT
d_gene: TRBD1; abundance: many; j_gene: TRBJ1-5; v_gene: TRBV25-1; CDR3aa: CASRETGENQPQHF; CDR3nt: TGTGCCAGCCGTGAGACAGGGGAAAATCAGCCCCAGCATTTT
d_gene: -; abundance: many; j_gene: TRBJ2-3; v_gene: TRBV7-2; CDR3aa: CASTASRNTQYF; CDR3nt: TGTGCCAGCACCGCAAGCAGGAATACGCAGTATTTT
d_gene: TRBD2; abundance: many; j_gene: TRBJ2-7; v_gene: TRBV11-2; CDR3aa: CASSSRTSGTEQYF; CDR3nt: TGTGCCAGCAGCTCGAGGACTAGCGGGACGGAGCAGTACTTC
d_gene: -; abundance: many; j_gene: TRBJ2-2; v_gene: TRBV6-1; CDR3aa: CASSIGGYTGELFF; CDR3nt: TGTGCCAGCAGTATAGGGGGGTACACCGGGGAGCTGTTTTTT
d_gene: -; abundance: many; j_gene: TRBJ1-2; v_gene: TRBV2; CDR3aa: CASSEAGGGGYTF; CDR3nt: TGTGCCAGCAGTGAAGCTGGAGGTGGCGGCTACACCTTC
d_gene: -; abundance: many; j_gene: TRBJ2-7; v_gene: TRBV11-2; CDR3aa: CASSLEVSGSYEQYF; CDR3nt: TGTGCCAGCAGCTTAGAGGTTAGCGGTTCCTACGAGCAGTACTTC
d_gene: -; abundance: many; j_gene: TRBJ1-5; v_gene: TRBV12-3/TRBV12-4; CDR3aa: CASRRAPKEPQHF; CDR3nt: TGTGCCAGCAGGCGGGCCCCGAAAGAACCCCAGCATTTT
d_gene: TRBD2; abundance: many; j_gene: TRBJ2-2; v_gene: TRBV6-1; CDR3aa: CASSATSGSALWTGELFF; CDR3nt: TGTGCCAGCAGTGCGACTAGCGGGAGCGCTCTATGGACCGGGGAGCTGTTTTTT
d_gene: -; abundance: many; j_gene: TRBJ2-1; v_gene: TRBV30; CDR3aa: CAWRPSDNEQFF; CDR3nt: TGTGCCTGGAGGCCCTCTGACAATGAGCAGTTCTTC
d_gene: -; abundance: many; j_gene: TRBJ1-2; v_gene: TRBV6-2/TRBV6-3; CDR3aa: CASSYSGESGYTF; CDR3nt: TGTGCCAGCAGTTACTCCGGGGAGTCCGGCTACACCTTC
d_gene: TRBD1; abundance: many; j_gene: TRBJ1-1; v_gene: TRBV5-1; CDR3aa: CASSLVDRGTEAFF; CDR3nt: TGCGCCAGCAGCTTGGTTGACAGGGGAACTGAAGCTTTCTTT
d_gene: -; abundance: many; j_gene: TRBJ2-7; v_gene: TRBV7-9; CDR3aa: CASSLVLAPTYEQYF; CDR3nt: TGTGCCAGCAGCTTAGTCCTAGCGCCTACCTACGAGCAGTACTTC
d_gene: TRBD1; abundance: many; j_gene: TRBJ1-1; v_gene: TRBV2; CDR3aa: CANRGTEAFF; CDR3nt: TGTGCCAACAGGGGTACTGAAGCTTTCTTT
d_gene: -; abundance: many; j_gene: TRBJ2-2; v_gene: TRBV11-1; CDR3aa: CASSLPTRTNTGELFF; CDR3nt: TGTGCCAGCAGCTTACCAACAAGAACGAACACCGGGGAGCTGTTTTTT
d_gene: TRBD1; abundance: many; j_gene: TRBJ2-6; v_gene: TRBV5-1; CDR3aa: CASSLERQGRLANVLTF; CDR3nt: TGCGCCAGCAGCTTGGAACGACAGGGCAGATTGGCCAACGTCCTGACTTTC
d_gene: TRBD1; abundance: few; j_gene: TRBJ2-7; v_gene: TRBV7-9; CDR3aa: CASSFTGGISYEQYF; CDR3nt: TGTGCCAGCAGCTTCACAGGGGGCATCTCCTACGAGCAGTACTTC
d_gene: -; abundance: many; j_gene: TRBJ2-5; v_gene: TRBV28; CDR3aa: CASSFGGEVRGETQYF; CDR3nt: TGTGCCAGCAGTTTTGGGGGCGAAGTAAGAGGGGAGACCCAGTACTTC
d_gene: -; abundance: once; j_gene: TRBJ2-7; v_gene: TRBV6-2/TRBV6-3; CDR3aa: CASSMTESYEQYF; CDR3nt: TGTGCCAGCTCCATGACCGAGTCCTACGAGCAGTACTTC
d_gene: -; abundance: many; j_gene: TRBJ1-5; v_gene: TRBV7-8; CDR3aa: CASSLFAGPIIQPQHF; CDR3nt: TGTGCCAGCAGCCTTTTTGCCGGGCCCATCATACAGCCCCAGCATTTT
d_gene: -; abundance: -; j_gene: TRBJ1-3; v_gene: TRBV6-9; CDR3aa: CASMVCRRAHNTIYF; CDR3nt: TGTGCCAGCATGGTTTGTCGCCGGGCCCATAACACCATATATTTT
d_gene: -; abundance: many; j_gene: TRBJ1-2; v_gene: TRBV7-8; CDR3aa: CASSFSDGAYLYGYTF; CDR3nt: TGTGCCAGCAGCTTCTCGGACGGGGCCTACCTCTATGGCTACACCTTC
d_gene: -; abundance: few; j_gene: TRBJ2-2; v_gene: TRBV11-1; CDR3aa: CASSLVPWRGHGELFF; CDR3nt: TGTGCCAGCAGCTTAGTCCCGTGGAGGGGCCACGGGGAGCTGTTTTTT
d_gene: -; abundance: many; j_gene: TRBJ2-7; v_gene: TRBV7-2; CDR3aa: CASSLAGGIYEQYF; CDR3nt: TGTGCCAGCAGCTTAGCAGGGGGTATCTACGAGCAGTACTTC
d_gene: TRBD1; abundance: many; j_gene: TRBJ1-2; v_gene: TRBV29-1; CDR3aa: CSVVGQGARGYTF; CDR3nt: TGCAGCGTTGTGGGACAGGGGGCGCGCGGCTACACCTTC
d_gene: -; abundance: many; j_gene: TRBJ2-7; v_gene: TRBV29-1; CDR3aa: CSVVRPGGEQYF; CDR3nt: TGCAGCGTTGTAAGACCCGGAGGCGAGCAGTACTTC
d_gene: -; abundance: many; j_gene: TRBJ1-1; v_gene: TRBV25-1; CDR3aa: CASSEGPGDPEAFF; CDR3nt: TGTGCCAGCAGTGAAGGGCCAGGGGACCCTGAAGCTTTCTTT
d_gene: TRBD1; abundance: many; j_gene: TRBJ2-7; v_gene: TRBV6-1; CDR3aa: CASSTTGASYEQYF; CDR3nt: TGTGCCAGCAGTACGACAGGGGCCTCCTACGAGCAGTACTTC
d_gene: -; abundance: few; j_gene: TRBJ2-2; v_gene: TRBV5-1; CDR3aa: CASSLDSIWELFF; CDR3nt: TGCGCCAGCAGCCTTGACAGTATTTGGGAGCTGTTTTTT
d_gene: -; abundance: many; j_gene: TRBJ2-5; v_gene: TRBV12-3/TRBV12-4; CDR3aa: CASSFGPNQETQYF; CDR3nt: TGTGCCAGCAGTTTCGGGCCAAACCAAGAGACCCAGTACTTC
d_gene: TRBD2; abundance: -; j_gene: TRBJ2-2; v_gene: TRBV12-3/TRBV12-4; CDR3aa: CASSFYLAGGTGELFF; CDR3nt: TGTGCCAGCAGTTTTTACCTAGCGGGAGGCACCGGGGAGCTGTTTTTT
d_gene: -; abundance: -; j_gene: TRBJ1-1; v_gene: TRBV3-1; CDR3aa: CASSQDHRGSTEAFF; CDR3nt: TGTGCCAGCAGCCAAGATCATAGGGGGTCCACTGAAGCTTTCTTT
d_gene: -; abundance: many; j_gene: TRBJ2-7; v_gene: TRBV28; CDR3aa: CASTGTDYYEQYF; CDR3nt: TGTGCCAGCACCGGGACGGATTATTACGAGCAGTACTTC
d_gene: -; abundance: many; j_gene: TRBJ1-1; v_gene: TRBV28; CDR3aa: CASSFIPWETEAFF; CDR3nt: TGTGCCAGCAGTTTCATCCCTTGGGAGACTGAAGCTTTCTTT
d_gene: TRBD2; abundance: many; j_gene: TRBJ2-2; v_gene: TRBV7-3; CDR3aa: CASSLAGAPNTGELFF; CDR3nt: TGTGCCAGCAGCTTAGCGGGAGCCCCGAACACCGGGGAGCTGTTTTTT
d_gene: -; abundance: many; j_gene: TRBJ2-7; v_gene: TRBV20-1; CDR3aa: CSARDPGGAYEQYF; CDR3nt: TGCAGTGCTAGAGATCCCGGGGGCGCCTACGAGCAGTACTTC
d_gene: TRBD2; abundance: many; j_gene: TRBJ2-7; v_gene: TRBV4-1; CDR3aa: CASSLRLAGAYEQYF; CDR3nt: TGCGCCAGCAGCCTTAGACTAGCGGGAGCCTACGAGCAGTACTTC
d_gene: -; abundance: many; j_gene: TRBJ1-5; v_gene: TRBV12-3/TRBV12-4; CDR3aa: CASAEYSNQPQHF; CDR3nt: TGTGCCAGCGCAGAGTATAGCAATCAGCCCCAGCATTTT
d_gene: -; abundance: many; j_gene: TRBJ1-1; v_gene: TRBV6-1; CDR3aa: CASSREGFETEAFF; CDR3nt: TGTGCCAGCAGCCGGGAGGGGTTCGAAACTGAAGCTTTCTTT
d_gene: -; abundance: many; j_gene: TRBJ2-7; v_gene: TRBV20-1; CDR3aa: CSALVSDYEQYF; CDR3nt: TGCAGTGCTCTAGTCTCAGACTACGAGCAGTACTTC
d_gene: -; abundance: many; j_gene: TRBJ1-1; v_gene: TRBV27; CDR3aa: CASSLGPAMNTEAFF; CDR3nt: TGTGCCAGCAGTTTGGGGCCCGCTATGAACACTGAAGCTTTCTTT
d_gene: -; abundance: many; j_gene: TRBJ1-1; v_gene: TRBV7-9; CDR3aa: CASSFGGGPDEAFF; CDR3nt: TGTGCCAGCAGCTTCGGTGGCGGACCCGATGAAGCTTTCTTT
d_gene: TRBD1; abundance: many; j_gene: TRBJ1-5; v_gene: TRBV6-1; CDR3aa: CASTGQEDSNQPQHF; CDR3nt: TGTGCCAGCACGGGACAGGAAGATAGCAATCAGCCCCAGCATTTT
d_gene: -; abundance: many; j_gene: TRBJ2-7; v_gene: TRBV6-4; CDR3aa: CASSDLFRNYEQYF; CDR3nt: TGTGCCAGCAGTGATCTTTTTAGGAACTACGAGCAGTACTTC
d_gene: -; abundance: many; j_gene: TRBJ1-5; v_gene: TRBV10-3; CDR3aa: CAISRQSNQPQHF; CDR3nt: TGTGCCATCAGTCGACAGAGCAATCAGCCCCAGCATTTT
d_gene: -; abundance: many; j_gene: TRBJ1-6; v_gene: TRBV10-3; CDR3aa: CAISDGDNSPLHF; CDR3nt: TGTGCCATCAGTGATGGTGATAATTCACCCCTCCACTTT
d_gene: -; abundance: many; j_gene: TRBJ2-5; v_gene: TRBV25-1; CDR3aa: CASSVPSENYIQETQYF; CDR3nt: TGTGCCAGCAGTGTGCCTAGCGAGAATTATATACAAGAGACCCAGTACTTC
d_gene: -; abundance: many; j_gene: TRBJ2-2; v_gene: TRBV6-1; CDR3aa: CASRAGTGSTGELFF; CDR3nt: TGTGCCAGCAGGGCCGGGACCGGGTCCACCGGGGAGCTGTTTTTT
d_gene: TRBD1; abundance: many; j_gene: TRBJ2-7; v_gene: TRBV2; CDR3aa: CASSILDRGGEQYF; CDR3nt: TGTGCCAGCAGCATCCTCGACAGGGGTGGCGAGCAGTACTTC
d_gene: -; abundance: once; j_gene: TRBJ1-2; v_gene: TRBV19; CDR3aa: CASNTLGTASSYGYTF; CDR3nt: TGTGCCAGCAACACCCTGGGGACCGCGTCTAGCTATGGCTACACCTTC
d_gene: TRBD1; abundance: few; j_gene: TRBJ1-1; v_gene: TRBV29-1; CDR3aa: CSVGQGTATEAFF; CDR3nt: TGCAGCGTTGGACAGGGGACCGCCACTGAAGCTTTCTTT
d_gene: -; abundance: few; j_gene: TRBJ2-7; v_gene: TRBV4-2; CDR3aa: CASSQEARGAYEQYF; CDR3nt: TGTGCCAGCAGCCAAGAGGCTAGAGGCGCCTACGAGCAGTACTTC
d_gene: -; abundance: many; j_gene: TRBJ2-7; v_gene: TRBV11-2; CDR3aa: CASSRAGSIYEQYF; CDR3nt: TGTGCCAGCAGCCGTGCCGGGTCCATCTACGAGCAGTACTTC